These 26 T cell receptor beta chains were all obtained from the same sample, sequenced in a study of radiotherapy plus CTLA-4 blockade in lung cancer. Sequencing used immunoSEQ multiplex PCR; TCRdb keeps in-frame clones, though not all of them. The table lists tens of thousands of clones, roughly four fifths of them singletons. The starting material was peripheral blood, obtained from a patient treated with radiotherapy plus ipilimumab. The receptors derive from a human donor with non-small cell lung cancer that progressed on radiotherapy plus ipilimumab.

This rearrangement joins TRBV5-5 to TRBJ2-7; 9 bases line up with TRBD1. Germline-derived CDR1 and CDR2 are SGHKS and YYEKEE (reference sequence). V gave up 0 bases and J gave up 3 bases; unmatched junction bases: 4. This CDR3 contains 15 residues. This CDR3 is CASSLEGQGRYEQYF. CDR3 bases: TGTGCCAGCAGCTTGGAGGGACAGGGTCGCTACGAGCAGTACTTC. The entire variable domain, with the rest obtained from reference TRBV5-5 and TRBJ2-7, is as follows: DAGVTQSPTHLIKTRGQQVTLRCSPISGHKSVSWYQQVLGQGPQFIFQYYEKEERGRGNFPDRFSARQFPNYSSELNVNALLLGDSALYLCASSLEGQGRYEQYFGPGTRLTVT.

The J gene is TRBJ1-1, the V gene TRBV5-6; TRBD1 might be the D (6 bases). Germline-derived CDR1 and CDR2 are SGHDT and YYEEEE. The V gene lost 4 bases and the J gene lost 4 bases, with 23 bases spanning the gap. The CDR3 consists of 17 residues. This CDR3 is CASSRMLGGGLGTEAFF. The CDR3 DNA follows: TGTGCCAGCAGCCGGATGTTGGGCGGGGGGCTGGGCACTGAAGCTTTCTTT.

The V call is TRBV11-2, the J call TRBJ2-7, with D unclear. Germline V gene lookup returns CDR1 SGHAT and CDR2 FQNNGV. The CDR3 extends over 13 amino acids. Trimming stripped 1 base from V and 6 bases from J, with 10 bases between. CDR3 in DNA: TGTGCCAGCAGCTTAGGCGTGACAACCGAGCAGTACGTC. Its translation: CASSLGVTTEQYV.

This clone has a single count. The chain recombines TRBV28 with TRBJ1-1, with D uncertain. Germline V CDR1 and CDR2: MDHEN, SYDVKM. Trimming took off 2 bases at V and 8 bases at J, with 12 bases between the two ends. This CDR3 is 13 amino acids long. The DNA for the CDR3 is TGTGCCAGCAGTTTAGATCCCGTGGGGGAAGCTTTCTTT. Amino acids: CASSLDPVGEAFF. Looking up the rest from reference TRBV28 and TRBJ1-1 gives the full variable domain: DVKVTQSSRYLVKRTGEKVFLECVQDMDHENMFWYRQDPGLGLRLIYFSYDVKMKEKGDIPEGYSVSREKKERFSLILESASTNQTSMYLCASSLDPVGEAFFGQGTRLTVV.

This clone came up a few times. This rearrangement joins TRBV7-8 to TRBJ2-3; weak D call: TRBD2 (5 bases). The V gene lost 5 bases and the J gene lost 1 base, with 19 bases spanning the gap. CDR1 and CDR2 from the germline V gene are SGHVS and FQNEAQ. The CDR3 covers 17 residues. In DNA, the CDR3 is TGTGCCAGCAGCCAAACGTCAAGCGGAGGAGGCACAGATACGCAGTATTTT. Translated: CASSQTSSGGGTDTQYF.

The chain joins TRBV10-3 to TRBJ1-2; no definite D call. Germline CDR1 ENHRY, CDR2 SYGVKD. The CDR3 is 13 residues long. Trimming left V 0 bases short and J 1 base short, with 3 bases between. The CDR3 DNA is TGTGCCATCAGTGAGTCACTTAACTATGGCTACACCTTC. It translates to CAISESLNYGYTF.

This chain uses TRBV2 with TRBJ2-7; D remains unclear. V was trimmed by 7 bases and J by 5 bases, leaving 9 bases between them. Germline CDR1 and CDR2: SNHLY and FYNNEI. The CDR3 runs to 11 residues. The CDR3 DNA is TGTGCCAGCATAGGAAAGGACGAGCAGTACGTC. Translation gives CASIGKDEQYV.

This clone appeared many times. This chain links TRBV10-2 with TRBJ2-7; perhaps TRBD1 as D (5 bases). CDR3 size: 13 residues. Per germline, CDR1 WSHSY and CDR2 SAAADI. The germline V and J ends were trimmed by 3 bases and 2 bases, with 8 bases remaining between them. The CDR3 DNA is TGCGCCAGCAGTGACGACAGCGCCTACGAGCAGTACTTC. Its protein is CASSDDSAYEQYF.

The chain uses TRBV7-6 and TRBJ1-3; no definite D call. With 4 bases removed from V and 0 bases from J, the gap between germline ends came to 10 bases. This CDR3 region has 15 residues. CDR1 is SGHVS and CDR2 is FNYEAQ in the germline V gene. The CDR3 reads CASSSETSSGNTIYF. The DNA of the CDR3 is TGTGCCAGCAGCTCAGAGACAAGCTCTGGAAACACCATATATTTT.

This chain links TRBV30 with TRBJ1-5; D gene ambiguous. Trimming stripped 1 base from V and 8 bases from J, with 12 bases between. Germline CDR1 GTSNPN, CDR2 SVGIG (reference sequence). The CDR3 length is 13 residues. CDR3 bases: TGTGCCTGGAGTGGACAAGCCCTGGAGCCCCAGCATTTT. Protein product: CAWSGQALEPQHF.

The rearrangement uses TRBV9 and TRBJ2-7; D is perhaps TRBD2 (6 bases). The CDR3 totals 14 residues. Trimming shortened V by 0 bases and J by 3 bases, and 10 bases separated the two germline ends. Germline CDR1 SGDLS, CDR2 YYNGEE. In nucleotides, the CDR3 is TGTGCCAGCAGCGTAGCTTTCGGGGGCTACGAGCAGTACTTC. Amino acid sequence: CASSVAFGGYEQYF.

The chain uses TRBV10-3 and TRBJ2-7, with TRBD2 as a possible D gene (6 bases). Germline V gene sequence: CDR1 ENHRY, CDR2 SYGVKD. The CDR3 runs to 15 residues. V lost 3 bases to trimming and J lost 0 bases, with 12 bases between them. Written as DNA, the CDR3 is TGTGCCATCAGTGATGGCGGGAAGGGCTCCTACGAGCAGTACGTC. Translation: CAISDGGKGSYEQYV.

The gene calls are TRBV2 and TRBJ2-5, with TRBD2 identical over 8 bases. The CDR3 is 14 residues long. Losses at the gene ends were 7 bases for V and 4 bases for J; bases not matched to a gene: 8. Germline values: CDR1 SNHLY, CDR2 FYNNEI. CDR3: CASNTGGRRETQYF. CDR3 nucleotide sequence: TGTGCCAGCAACACGGGCGGGAGGAGAGAGACCCAGTACTTC.

The rearrangement uses TRBV11-3 and TRBJ2-2, with 7 nucleotides matching TRBD2. Trimming removed 4 bases from V and 4 bases from J; junction bases left unmatched: 15. Germline values: CDR1 SGHNT, CDR2 YENEEA. The CDR3 contains 18 residues. CDR3 DNA sequence: TGTGCCAGCAGCTCATCGCCTTGGGGGACTACGTCCACCGGGGAGCTGTTTTTT. As protein: CASSSSPWGTTSTGELFF.

The genes are TRBV19 and TRBJ1-2, with D possibly matching TRBD1 (5 bases). Trimming cost V 6 bases and J 4 bases, with 15 bases left between them. Germline V CDR1 and CDR2: LNHDA, SQIVND (reference sequence). The CDR3 consists of 14 residues. The CDR3 here is CASSPGPGSYGYTF. DNA of the CDR3: TGTGCCAGTAGCCCAGGGCCAGGGAGCTATGGCTACACCTTC.

The chain uses TRBV6-6 and TRBJ2-7; D call uncertain. The CDR3 contains 13 residues. Germline CDR1 reads MNHNY; CDR2 reads SVGAGI (reference sequence). Trimming removed 3 bases from V and 3 bases from J, with 9 bases in between. The CDR3, as DNA: TGTGCCAGCAGTTATTATGAGTTCTACGAGCAGTACGTC. Its translation is CASSYYEFYEQYV.

The chain joins TRBV11-2 to TRBJ2-1, with a tentative D call TRBD2 (6 bases). From germline, CDR1 is SGHAT and CDR2 FQNNGV. With 5 bases removed from V and 0 bases from J, the gap between germline ends came to 11 bases. The CDR3 runs 15 residues. This chain's CDR3 is CASSPGVSSYNEQFF. The CDR3 bases are TGTGCCAGCAGCCCGGGGGTAAGCTCCTACAATGAGCAGTTCTTC.

The rearrangement uses TRBV28 and TRBJ1-1; no clear D. The CDR3 totals 11 residues. Trimming removed 2 bases from V and 4 bases from J, with 2 bases in between. Germline lookup yields CDR1 MDHEN and CDR2 SYDVKM. CDR3 coding DNA: TGTGCCAGCAGTTTAATCACTGAAGCTTTCTTT. Residues: CASSLITEAFF.

The genes are TRBV29-1 and TRBJ1-3; TRBD1 might be the D (6 bases). The CDR3 is 17 amino acids. Trimming pared 2 bases from V and 0 bases from J, leaving 17 bases between. Germline V gene data show CDR1 as SQVTM and CDR2 as ANQGSEA. The DNA for the CDR3 is TGCAGCGTTGAATCCTACAGGGATACAGACTCTGGAAACACCATATATTTT. Protein sequence: CSVESYRDTDSGNTIYF.

This clone appeared a single time. V is TRBV20-1 and J is TRBJ2-3; no definite D call. The CDR3 is 11 residues long. Germline CDR1 and CDR2: DFQATT and SNEGSKA (reference sequence). The V end lost 7 bases, the J end lost 2 bases, and 7 bases lay between the germline ends. CDR3 region: CSVALTDTQYF. In DNA, the CDR3 is TGCAGTGTCGCCCTCACAGATACGCAGTATTTT.

This chain joins TRBV7-2 and TRBJ2-1; TRBD1 is a possible D gene (6 bases). CDR3 size: 15 residues. Germline V lookup: CDR1 SGHTA, CDR2 FQGNSA. V was clipped by 7 bases and J by 6 bases, with 19 bases between them. CDR3 DNA: TGTGCCAGCACCCTAGGGGGAGCTAGTTTCAATGAGCAGTTCTTC. Translating gives CASTLGGASFNEQFF.

This rearrangement joins TRBV7-2 to TRBJ2-1, with 8 bases lining up with TRBD2. This CDR3 region has 15 residues. V trimming: 6 bases; J trimming: 3 bases; junction bases outside the gene matches: 7. Germline CDR1 SGHTA, CDR2 FQGNSA. CDR3 nucleotide sequence: TGTGCCAGCAGTCAAGCGGGAGTGGGCTACAATGAGCAGTTCTTC. Its protein is CASSQAGVGYNEQFF. Combining the CDR3 with reference TRBV7-2 and TRBJ2-1 gives the whole variable domain GAGVSQSPSNKVTEKGKDVELRCDPISGHTALYWYRQSLGQGLEFLIYFQGNSAPDKSGLPSDRFSAERTGGSVSTLTIQRTQQEDSAVYLCASSQAGVGYNEQFFGPGTRLTVL.

The V and J genes are TRBV6-1 and TRBJ2-7, with 8 bases that match TRBD1. V shed 5 bases and J 2 bases; nucleotides not matched to a gene: 8. The CDR3 has 15 residues. In germline, CDR1 is MNHNS, CDR2 SASEGT. The DNA for the CDR3 is TGTGCCAGCAGTCCTAGGACAGGGTTGCCCTACGAGCAGTACTTC. Translating gives CASSPRTGLPYEQYF.

The J gene is TRBJ2-1, the V gene TRBV28; 8 bases align to TRBD1. The CDR3 consists of 16 residues. The J segment lost 7 bases and the V segment lost 3 bases, leaving 11 bases of the junction unmatched. Looked up from germline, CDR1 is MDHEN and CDR2 is SYDVKM. The CDR3 here is CASSFGGRGRRNEQFF. CDR3 nucleotides: TGTGCCAGCAGTTTTGGAGGCAGGGGGCGTCGGAATGAGCAGTTCTTC. Drawing the rest from reference TRBV28 and TRBJ2-1, the complete variable domain is DVKVTQSSRYLVKRTGEKVFLECVQDMDHENMFWYRQDPGLGLRLIYFSYDVKMKEKGDIPEGYSVSREKKERFSLILESASTNQTSMYLCASSFGGRGRRNEQFFGPGTRLTVL.

The chain has TRBV7-9 and TRBJ2-1; 9 positions agree with TRBD2. This CDR3 region has 16 residues. Trimming cost V 5 bases and J 6 bases; bases outside gene matches: 11. The V gene's germline CDR1 is SEHNR and CDR2 FQNEAQ (reference sequence). CDR3 sequence: CASSPPSAGGGNEQFF. For the CDR3, the DNA is TGTGCCAGCAGCCCCCCCTCAGCGGGAGGTGGCAATGAGCAGTTCTTC.

This chain links TRBV6-4 with TRBJ2-1; D is uncertain. Germline V gene sequence: CDR1 MRHNA, CDR2 SNTAGT. The CDR3 extends over 16 amino acids. With 4 bases removed from V and 0 bases from J, the gap between germline ends came to 13 bases. The CDR3 loop reads CASSATVISSYNEQFF. CDR3 sequence (DNA): TGTGCCAGCAGTGCCACAGTAATTAGCTCCTACAATGAGCAGTTCTTC.